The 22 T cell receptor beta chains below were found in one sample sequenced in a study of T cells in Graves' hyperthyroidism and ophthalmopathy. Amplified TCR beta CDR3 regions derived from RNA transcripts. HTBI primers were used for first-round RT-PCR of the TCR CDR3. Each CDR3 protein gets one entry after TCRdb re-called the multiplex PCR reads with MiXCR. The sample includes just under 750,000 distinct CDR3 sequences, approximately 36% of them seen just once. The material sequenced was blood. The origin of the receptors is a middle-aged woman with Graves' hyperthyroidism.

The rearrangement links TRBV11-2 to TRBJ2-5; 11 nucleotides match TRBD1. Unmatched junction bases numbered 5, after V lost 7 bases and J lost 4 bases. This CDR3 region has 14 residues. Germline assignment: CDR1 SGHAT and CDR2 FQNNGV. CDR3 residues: CASKDRGLGETQYF. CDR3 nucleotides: TGTGCCAGCAAGGACAGGGGGCTAGGAGAGACCCAGTACTTC.

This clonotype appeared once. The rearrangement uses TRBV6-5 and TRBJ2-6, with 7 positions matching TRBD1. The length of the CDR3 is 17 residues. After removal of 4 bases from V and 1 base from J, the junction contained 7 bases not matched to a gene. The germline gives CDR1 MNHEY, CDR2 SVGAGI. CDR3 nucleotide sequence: TGTGCCAGCAGTTCAGTAGGGGGCGCGTCTGGGGCCAACGTCCTGACTTTC. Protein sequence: CASSSVGGASGANVLTF.

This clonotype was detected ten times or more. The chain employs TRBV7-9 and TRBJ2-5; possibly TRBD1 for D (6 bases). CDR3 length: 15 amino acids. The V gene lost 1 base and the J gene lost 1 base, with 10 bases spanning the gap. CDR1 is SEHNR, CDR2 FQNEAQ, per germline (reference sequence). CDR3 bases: TGTGCCAGCAGCTTAGGGGCAGGGGTCCAAGAGACCCAGTACTTC. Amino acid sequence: CASSLGAGVQETQYF.

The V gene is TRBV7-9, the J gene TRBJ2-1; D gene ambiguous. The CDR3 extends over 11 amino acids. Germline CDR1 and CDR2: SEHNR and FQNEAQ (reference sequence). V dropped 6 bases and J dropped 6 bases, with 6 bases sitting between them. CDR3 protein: CASSHSNEQFF. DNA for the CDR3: TGTGCCAGCAGTCATAGCAATGAGCAGTTCTTC.

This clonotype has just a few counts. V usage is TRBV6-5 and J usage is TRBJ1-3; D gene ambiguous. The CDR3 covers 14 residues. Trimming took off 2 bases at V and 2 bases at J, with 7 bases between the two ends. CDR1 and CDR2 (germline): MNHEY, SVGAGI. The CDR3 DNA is TGTGCCAGCAGTTACATAGGGCCTGGAAACACCATATATTTT. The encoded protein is CASSYIGPGNTIYF.

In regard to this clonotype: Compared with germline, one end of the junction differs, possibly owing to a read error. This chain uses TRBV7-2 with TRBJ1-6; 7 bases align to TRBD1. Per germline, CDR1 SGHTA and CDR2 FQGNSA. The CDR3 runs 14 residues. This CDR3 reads CVSSFDRDDSPLHF. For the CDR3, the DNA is TGTGTCAGCAGCTTCGACAGGGATGATTCACCCCTCCACTTT.

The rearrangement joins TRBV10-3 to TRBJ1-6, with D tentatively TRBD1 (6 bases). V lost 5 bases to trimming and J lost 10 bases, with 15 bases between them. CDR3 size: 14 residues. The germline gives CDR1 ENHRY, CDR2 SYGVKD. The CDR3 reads CAISLTGSGSPLHF. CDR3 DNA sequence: TGTGCCATCAGTTTAACAGGGAGTGGCTCACCCCTCCACTTT.

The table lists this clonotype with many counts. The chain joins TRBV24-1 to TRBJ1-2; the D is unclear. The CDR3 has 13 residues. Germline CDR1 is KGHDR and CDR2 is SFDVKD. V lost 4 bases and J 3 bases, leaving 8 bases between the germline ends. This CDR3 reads CATSERADYGYTF. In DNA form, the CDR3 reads TGTGCCACCAGTGAACGGGCAGACTATGGCTACACCTTC.

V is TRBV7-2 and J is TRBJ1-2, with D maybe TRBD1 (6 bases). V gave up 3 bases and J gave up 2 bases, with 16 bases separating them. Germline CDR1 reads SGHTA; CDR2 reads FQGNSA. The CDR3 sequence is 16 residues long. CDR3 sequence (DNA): TGTGCCAGCAGCTTCCAACCAGGGGCGGGAAACTATGGCTACACCTTC. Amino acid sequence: CASSFQPGAGNYGYTF.

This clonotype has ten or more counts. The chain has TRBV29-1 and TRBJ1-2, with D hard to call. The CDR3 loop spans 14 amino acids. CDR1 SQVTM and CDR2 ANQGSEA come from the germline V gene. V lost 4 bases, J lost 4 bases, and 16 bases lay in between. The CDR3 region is CSVVLGDPGYGYTF. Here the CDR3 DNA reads TGCAGCGTTGTCTTAGGTGATCCCGGCTATGGCTACACCTTC.

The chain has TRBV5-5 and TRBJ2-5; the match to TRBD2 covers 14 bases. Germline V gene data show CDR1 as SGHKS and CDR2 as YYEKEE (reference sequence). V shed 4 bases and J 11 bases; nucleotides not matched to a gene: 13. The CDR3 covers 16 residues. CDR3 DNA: TGTGCCAGCAGCAGACTAGCGGGAGGGGGAACAGATACGCAGTACTTC. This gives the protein CASSRLAGGGTDTQYF.

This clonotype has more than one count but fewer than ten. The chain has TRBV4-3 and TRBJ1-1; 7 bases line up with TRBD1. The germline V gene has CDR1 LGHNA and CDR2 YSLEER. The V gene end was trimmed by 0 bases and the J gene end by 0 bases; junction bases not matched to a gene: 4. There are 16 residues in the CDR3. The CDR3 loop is CASSQDWGQMNTEAFF. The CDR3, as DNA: TGCGCCAGCAGCCAAGATTGGGGACAGATGAACACTGAAGCTTTCTTT.

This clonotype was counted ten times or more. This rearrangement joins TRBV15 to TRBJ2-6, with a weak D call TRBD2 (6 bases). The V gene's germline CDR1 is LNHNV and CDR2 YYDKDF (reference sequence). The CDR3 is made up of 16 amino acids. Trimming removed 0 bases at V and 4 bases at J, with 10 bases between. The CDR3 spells CATSRDRGSGANVLTF. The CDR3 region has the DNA TGTGCCACCAGCAGAGATCGGGGGTCCGGGGCCAACGTCCTGACTTTC.

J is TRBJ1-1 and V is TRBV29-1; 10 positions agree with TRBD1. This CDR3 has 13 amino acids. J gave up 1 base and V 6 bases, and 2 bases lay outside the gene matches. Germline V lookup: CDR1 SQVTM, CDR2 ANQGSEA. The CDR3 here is CSVGDRGNTEAFF. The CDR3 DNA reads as TGCAGCGTGGGGGACAGGGGGAACACTGAAGCTTTCTTT.

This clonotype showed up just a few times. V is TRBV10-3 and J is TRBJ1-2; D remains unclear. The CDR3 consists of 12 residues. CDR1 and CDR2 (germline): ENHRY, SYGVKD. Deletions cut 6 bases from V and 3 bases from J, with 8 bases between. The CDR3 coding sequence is TGTGCCATCAGATTGACCGACTATGGCTACACCTTC. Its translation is CAIRLTDYGYTF.

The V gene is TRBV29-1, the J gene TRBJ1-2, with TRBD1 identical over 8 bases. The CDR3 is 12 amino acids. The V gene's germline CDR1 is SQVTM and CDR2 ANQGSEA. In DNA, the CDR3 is TGCAGTCCCGGACAGGGAGTCTATGGCTACACCTTC. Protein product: CSPGQGVYGYTF.

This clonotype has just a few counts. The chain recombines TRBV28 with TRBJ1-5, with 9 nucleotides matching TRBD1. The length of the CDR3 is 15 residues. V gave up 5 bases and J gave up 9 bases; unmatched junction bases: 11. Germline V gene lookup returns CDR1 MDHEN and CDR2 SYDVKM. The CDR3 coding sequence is TGTGCCAGCAGTCTATCCTCTGGGACAGGGCTGCCCCAGCATTTT. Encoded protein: CASSLSSGTGLPQHF.

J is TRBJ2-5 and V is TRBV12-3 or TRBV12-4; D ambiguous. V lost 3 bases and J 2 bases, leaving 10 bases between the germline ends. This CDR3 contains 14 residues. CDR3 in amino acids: CASSFRNGQETQYF. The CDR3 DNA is TGTGCCAGCAGTTTTAGAAACGGACAAGAGACCCAGTACTTC.

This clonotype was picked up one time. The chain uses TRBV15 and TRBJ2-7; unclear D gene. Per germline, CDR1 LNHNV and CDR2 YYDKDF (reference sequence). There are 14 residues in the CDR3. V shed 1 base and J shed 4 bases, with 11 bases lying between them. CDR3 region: CATSRVVDTYEQYF. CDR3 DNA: TGTGCCACCAGCAGAGTGGTCGATACTTACGAGCAGTACTTC.

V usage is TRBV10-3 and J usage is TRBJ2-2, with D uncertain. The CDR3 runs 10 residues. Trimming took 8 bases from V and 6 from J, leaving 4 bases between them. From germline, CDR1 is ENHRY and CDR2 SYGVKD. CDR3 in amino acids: CAIGAGELFF. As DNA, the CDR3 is TGTGCCATCGGTGCCGGGGAGCTGTTTTTT.

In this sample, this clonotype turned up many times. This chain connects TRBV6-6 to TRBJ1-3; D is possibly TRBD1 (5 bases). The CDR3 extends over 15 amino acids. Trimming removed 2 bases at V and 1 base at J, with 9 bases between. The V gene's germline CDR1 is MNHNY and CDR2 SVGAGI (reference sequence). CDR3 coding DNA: TGTGCCAGCAGTTACGAGGCAGGGTCTGGAAACACCATATATTTT. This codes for CASSYEAGSGNTIYF.

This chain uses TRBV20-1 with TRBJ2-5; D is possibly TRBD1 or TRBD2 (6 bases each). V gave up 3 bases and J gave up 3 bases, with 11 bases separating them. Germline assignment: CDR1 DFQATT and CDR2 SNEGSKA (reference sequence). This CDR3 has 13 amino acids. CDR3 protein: CSAREGGKETQYF. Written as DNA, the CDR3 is TGCAGTGCTAGGGAAGGGGGGAAAGAGACCCAGTACTTC.